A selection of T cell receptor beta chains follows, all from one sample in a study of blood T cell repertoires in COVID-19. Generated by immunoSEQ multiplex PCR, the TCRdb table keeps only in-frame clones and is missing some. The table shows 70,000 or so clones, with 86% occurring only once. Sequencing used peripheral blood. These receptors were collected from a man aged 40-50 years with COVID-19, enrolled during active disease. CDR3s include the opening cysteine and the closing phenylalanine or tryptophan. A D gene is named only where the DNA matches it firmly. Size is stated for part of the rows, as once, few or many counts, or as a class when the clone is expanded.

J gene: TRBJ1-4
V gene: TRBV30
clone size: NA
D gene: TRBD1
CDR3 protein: CAWSVFDRAPNEKLFF
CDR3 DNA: TGTGCCTGGAGTGTTTTCGACAGGGCCCCGAATGAAAAACTGTTTTTT

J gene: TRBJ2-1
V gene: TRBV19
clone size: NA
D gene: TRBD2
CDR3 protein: CASSIFGGGARNEQFF
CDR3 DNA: TGTGCCAGTAGTATCTTTGGCGGGGGGGCCCGCAATGAGCAGTTCTTC

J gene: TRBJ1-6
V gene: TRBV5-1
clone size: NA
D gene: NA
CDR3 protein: CASSITPGVDSPLHF
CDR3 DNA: TGCGCCAGCAGCATAACCCCAGGGGTGGATTCACCCCTCCACTTT

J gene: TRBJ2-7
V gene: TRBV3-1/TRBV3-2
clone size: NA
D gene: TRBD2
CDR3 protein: CASSQGLAYEQYF
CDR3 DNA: TGTGCCAGCAGCCAGGGACTAGCCTACGAGCAGTACTTC

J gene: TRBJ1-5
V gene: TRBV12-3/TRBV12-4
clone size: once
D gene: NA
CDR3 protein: CASSPHPSAPQHF
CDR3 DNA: TGTGCCAGCAGTCCCCACCCCAGTGCGCCCCAGCATTTT

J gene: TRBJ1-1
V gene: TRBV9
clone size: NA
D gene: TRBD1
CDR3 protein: CASSVASYWTGNTEAFF
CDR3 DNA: TGTGCCAGCAGCGTAGCTTCTTACTGGACAGGGAACACTGAAGCTTTCTTT

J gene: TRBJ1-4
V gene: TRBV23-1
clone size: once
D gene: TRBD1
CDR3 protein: CASTHKKPGQIATNEKLFF
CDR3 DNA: TGCGCCAGCACCCACAAGAAACCGGGACAGATAGCAACTAATGAAAAACTGTTTTTT

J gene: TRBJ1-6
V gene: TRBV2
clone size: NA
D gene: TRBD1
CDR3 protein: CASSIRDRDNSPLHF
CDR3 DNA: TGTGCCAGCAGCATCCGGGACAGGGATAATTCACCCCTCCACTTT

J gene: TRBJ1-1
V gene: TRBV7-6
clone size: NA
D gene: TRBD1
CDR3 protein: CASSFTGATEAFF
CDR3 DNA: TGTGCCAGCAGCTTTACAGGGGCCACTGAAGCTTTCTTT

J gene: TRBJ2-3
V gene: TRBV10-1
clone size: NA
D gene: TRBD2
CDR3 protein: CASSAGGMADTQYF
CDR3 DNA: TGCGCCAGCAGCGCGGGGGGGATGGCAGATACGCAGTATTTT

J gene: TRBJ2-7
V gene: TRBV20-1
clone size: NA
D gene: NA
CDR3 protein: CSASSGREQYF
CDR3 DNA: TGCAGTGCTAGTTCAGGGCGCGAGCAGTACTTC

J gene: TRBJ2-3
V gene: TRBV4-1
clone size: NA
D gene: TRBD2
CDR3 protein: CASSQLAGGQPSTDTQYF
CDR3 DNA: TGCGCCAGCAGCCAACTAGCGGGAGGCCAACCTAGCACAGATACGCAGTATTTT

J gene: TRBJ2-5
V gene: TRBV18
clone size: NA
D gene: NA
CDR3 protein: CASSPRDQGETQYF
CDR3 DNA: TGTGCCAGCTCACCCCGGGACCAGGGGGAGACCCAGTACTTC

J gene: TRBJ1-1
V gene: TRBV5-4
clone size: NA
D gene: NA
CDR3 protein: CASSPRELNTEAFF
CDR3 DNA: TGTGCCAGCAGCCCCCGAGAGCTGAACACTGAAGCTTTCTTT

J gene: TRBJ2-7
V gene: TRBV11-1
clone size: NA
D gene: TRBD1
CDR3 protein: CASSEGQGASYEQYF
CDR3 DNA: TGTGCCAGCAGCGAGGGACAGGGGGCTAGCTACGAGCAGTACTTC

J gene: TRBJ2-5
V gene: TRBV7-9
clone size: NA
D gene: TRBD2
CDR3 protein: CASSPGTSGGFLQETQYF
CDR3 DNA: TGTGCCAGCAGCCCAGGGACTAGCGGGGGGTTTCTACAAGAGACCCAGTACTTC

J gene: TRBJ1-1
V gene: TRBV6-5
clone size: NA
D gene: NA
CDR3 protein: CASRRTGLGDTEAFF
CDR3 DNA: TGTGCCAGCAGACGCACAGGGCTCGGGGACACTGAAGCTTTCTTT

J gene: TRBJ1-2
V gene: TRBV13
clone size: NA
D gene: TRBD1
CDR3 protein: CASSFEDRGYGYTF
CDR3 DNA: TGTGCCAGCAGCTTTGAAGACAGGGGATATGGCTACACCTTC

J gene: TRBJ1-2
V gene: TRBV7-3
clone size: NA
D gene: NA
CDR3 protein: CASSPDGLKDGYTF
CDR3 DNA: TGTGCCAGCAGCCCTGACGGACTGAAAGATGGCTACACCTTC

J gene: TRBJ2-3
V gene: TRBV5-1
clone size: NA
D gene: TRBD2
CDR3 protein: CASSIAGRSSTDTQYF
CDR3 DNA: TGCGCCAGCAGCATAGCGGGGAGGTCTAGCACAGATACGCAGTATTTT

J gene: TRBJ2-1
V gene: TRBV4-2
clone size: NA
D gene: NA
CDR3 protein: CASSQDIGEQFF
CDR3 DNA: TGTGCCAGCAGCCAAGATATCGGTGAGCAGTTCTTC

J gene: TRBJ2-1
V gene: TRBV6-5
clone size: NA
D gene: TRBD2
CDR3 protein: CASSPGLATYNEQFF
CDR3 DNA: TGTGCCAGCAGTCCCGGACTAGCGACCTACAATGAGCAGTTCTTC

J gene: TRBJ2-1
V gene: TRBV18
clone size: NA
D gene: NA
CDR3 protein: CASSPSRSHNEQFF
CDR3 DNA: TGTGCCAGCTCACCATCCAGATCCCACAATGAGCAGTTCTTC

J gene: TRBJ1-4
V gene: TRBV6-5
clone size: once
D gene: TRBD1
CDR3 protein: CASRKQGAGEKLFF
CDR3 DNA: TGTGCCAGCAGGAAACAGGGGGCAGGGGAAAAACTGTTTTTT

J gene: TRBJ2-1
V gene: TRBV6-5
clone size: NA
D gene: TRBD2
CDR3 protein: CASRRGGGTVEQFF
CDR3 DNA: TGTGCCAGCCGGCGGGGGGGCGGAACAGTCGAGCAGTTCTTC

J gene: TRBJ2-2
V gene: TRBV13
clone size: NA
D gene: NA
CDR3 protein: CASSSDRLNTGELFF
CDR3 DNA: TGTGCCAGCAGCTCGGACAGATTGAACACCGGGGAGCTGTTTTTT

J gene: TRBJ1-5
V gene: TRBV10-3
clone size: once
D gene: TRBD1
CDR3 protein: CATRRDRNANQPQHF
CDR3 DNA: TGTGCCACTCGCCGGGACAGGAACGCCAATCAGCCCCAGCATTTT

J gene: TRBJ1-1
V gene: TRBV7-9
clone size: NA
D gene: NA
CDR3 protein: CASSLPGGKVTEAFF
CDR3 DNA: TGTGCCAGCAGCTTACCGGGGGGGAAGGTCACTGAAGCTTTCTTT

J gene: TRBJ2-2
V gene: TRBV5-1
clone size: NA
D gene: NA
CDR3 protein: CASSLAGTDTGELFF
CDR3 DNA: TGCGCCAGCAGCTTGGCGGGTACCGACACCGGGGAGCTGTTTTTT

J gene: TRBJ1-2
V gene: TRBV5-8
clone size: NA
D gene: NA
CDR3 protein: CASSPARAGQFYGYTF
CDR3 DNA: TGTGCCAGCAGCCCAGCACGAGCAGGGCAGTTCTATGGCTACACCTTC

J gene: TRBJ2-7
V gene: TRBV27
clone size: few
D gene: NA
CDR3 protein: CASSLSGFYEQYF
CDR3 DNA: TGTGCCAGCAGTTTGTCGGGTTTCTACGAGCAGTACTTC

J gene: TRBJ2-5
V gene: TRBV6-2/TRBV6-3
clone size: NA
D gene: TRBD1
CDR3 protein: CASSRTGYQETQYF
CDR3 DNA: TGTGCCAGCAGCCGGACAGGCTACCAAGAGACCCAGTACTTC

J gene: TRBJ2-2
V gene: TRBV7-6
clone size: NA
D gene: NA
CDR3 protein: CASSLAPSTGELFF
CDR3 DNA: TGTGCCAGCAGCTTAGCGCCCAGCACCGGGGAGCTGTTTTTT

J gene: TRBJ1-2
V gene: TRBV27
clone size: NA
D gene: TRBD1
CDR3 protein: CASSSDRGYGYTF
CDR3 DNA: TGTGCCAGCAGTTCCGACAGGGGCTATGGCTACACCTTC

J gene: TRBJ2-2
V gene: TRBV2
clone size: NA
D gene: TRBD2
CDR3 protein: CASDEPGLVRTGELFF
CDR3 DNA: TGTGCCAGCGATGAGCCGGGACTAGTTCGAACCGGGGAGCTGTTTTTT

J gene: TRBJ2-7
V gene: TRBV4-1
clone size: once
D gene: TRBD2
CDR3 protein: CASSLRAGVAYEQYF
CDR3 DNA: TGCGCCAGCAGCTTACGAGCGGGGGTCGCCTACGAGCAGTACTTC

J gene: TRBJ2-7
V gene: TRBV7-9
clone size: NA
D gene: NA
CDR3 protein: CASSLTDSLVRGYF
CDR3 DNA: TGTGCCAGCAGCTTAACGGACAGCCTCGTTCGGGGGTACTTC

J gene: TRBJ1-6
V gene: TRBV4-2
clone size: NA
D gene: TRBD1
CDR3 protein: CASSLLVWETGPSSYNSPLHF
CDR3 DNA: TGTGCCAGCAGCCTCCTCGTTTGGGAGACAGGGCCGAGCTCCTATAATTCACCCCTCCACTTT

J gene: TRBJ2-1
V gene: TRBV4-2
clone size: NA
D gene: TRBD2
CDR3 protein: CASSQGAGGQNEQFF
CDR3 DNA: TGTGCCAGCAGCCAAGGAGCGGGGGGGCAAAATGAGCAGTTCTTC

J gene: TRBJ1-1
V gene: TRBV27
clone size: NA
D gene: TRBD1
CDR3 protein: CASSLPPTGGLTEAFF
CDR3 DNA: TGTGCCAGCAGTTTACCACCGACAGGGGGCCTGACTGAAGCTTTCTTT

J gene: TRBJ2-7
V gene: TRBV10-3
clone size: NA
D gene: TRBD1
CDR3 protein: CAITPGQGVYEQYF
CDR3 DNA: TGTGCCATCACTCCGGGACAGGGGGTCTACGAGCAGTACTTC

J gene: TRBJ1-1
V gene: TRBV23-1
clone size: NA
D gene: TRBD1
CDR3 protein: CASRKTGGTEAFF
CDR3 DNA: TGCGCCAGCAGGAAGACAGGGGGCACTGAAGCTTTCTTT

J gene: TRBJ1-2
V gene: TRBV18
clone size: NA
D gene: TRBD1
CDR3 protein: CASSLRDRDYGYTF
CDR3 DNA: TGTGCCAGCTCACTCCGGGACAGGGACTATGGCTACACCTTC

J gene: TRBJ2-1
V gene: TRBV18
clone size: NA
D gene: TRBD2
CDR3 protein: CASSQALAANEQFF
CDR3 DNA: TGTGCCAGCTCACAGGCCCTAGCGGCCAATGAGCAGTTCTTC

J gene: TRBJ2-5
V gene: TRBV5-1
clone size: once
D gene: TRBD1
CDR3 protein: CASSPAGQVGETQYF
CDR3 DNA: TGCGCCAGCAGCCCGGCGGGACAGGTAGGAGAGACCCAGTACTTC

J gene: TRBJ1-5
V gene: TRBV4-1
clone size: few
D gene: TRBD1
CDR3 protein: CASSQGTGDEFQPQHF
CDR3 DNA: TGCGCCAGCAGCCAAGGTACAGGGGATGAGTTTCAACCCCAGCATTTT

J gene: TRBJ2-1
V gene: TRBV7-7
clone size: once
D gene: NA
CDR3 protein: CASRPSPTPAYNEQFF
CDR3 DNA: TGTGCCAGCAGACCCTCACCGACACCTGCCTACAATGAGCAGTTCTTC

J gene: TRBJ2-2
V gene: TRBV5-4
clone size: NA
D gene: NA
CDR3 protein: CASSPGGRTSTGELFF
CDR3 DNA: TGTGCCAGCAGCCCGGGGGGCCGGACGAGCACCGGGGAGCTGTTTTTT

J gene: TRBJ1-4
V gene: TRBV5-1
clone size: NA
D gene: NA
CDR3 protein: CASSPTSTNEKLFF
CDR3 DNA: TGCGCCAGCAGCCCCACATCAACTAATGAAAAACTGTTTTTT

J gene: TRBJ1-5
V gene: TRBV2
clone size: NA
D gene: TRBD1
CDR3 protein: CASRDGAGGDQPQHF
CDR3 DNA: TGTGCCAGCAGGGATGGGGCAGGGGGCGATCAGCCCCAGCATTTT

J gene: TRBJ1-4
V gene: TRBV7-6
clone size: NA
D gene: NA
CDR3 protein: CASSLTPGEKLFF
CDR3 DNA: TGTGCCAGCAGCTTGACCCCAGGGGAAAAACTGTTTTTT

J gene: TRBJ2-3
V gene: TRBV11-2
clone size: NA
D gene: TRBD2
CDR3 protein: CASSSGGTDTQYF
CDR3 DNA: TGTGCCAGCAGCAGCGGGGGCACAGATACGCAGTATTTT

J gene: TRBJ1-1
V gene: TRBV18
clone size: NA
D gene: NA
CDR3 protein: CASSITGNTEAFF
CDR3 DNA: TGTGCCAGCTCAATAACAGGTAACACTGAAGCTTTCTTT